This is a list of T cell receptor beta chains from one sample in a study of beta chain features in type 1 diabetes. The repertoire was sequenced with immunoSEQ multiplex PCR; TCRdb's copy has only in-frame clones and lacks some. The table shows 300,000 to 450,000 clones, with 20% occurring only once. Sequenced sample: naive CD4+ T cells from blood. These receptors originate from a woman in her late teens or twenties in good health. Each CDR3 is given with its conserved first and last residue. D genes are given only for firm matches. Not every row has a clone size; where given, it reads once, few, many or a size class.

D: NA; size: NA; V: TRBV6-6; J: TRBJ2-5; DNA: TGTGCCAGCAGGGCGACAGGCCAAGAGACCCAGTACTTC; CDR3: CASRATGQETQYF
D: NA; size: few; V: TRBV2; J: TRBJ2-6; DNA: TGTGCCAGCAGTGGGAGGGCTGGGGCCAACGTCCTGACTTTC; CDR3: CASSGRAGANVLTF
D: TRBD2; size: NA; V: TRBV27; J: TRBJ2-1; DNA: TGTGCCAGCAGTCTTCGGACTAGCAATGAGCAGTTCTTC; CDR3: CASSLRTSNEQFF
D: NA; size: few; V: TRBV2; J: TRBJ1-2; DNA: TGTGCCAGCAGTGAAGGGACGGCGGGTCCTGGCTACACCTTC; CDR3: CASSEGTAGPGYTF
D: TRBD1; size: few; V: TRBV4-1; J: TRBJ1-2; DNA: TGCGCCAGCAGCCCCGAGGGGGTCGGCAGGGGGTATTCTGGCTACACCTTC; CDR3: CASSPEGVGRGYSGYTF
D: NA; size: few; V: TRBV7-3; J: TRBJ2-2; DNA: TGTGCCAGCAGACGAGACAGCAACACCGGGGAGCTGTTTTTT; CDR3: CASRRDSNTGELFF
D: NA; size: NA; V: TRBV7-2; J: TRBJ1-5; DNA: TGTGCCAGCAGCTTAGTCCCAGGTTATCAGCCCCAGCATTTT; CDR3: CASSLVPGYQPQHF
D: TRBD2; size: few; V: TRBV7-2; J: TRBJ2-7; DNA: TGTGCCAGCACCCGGGTGGGGGGGACCTACGAGCAGTACTTC; CDR3: CASTRVGGTYEQYF
D: TRBD1; size: NA; V: TRBV5-4; J: TRBJ1-4; DNA: TGTGCCAGCAGCACCTCGGACAGGGTTGGAGAAAAACTGTTTTTT; CDR3: CASSTSDRVGEKLFF
D: TRBD1; size: NA; V: TRBV30; J: TRBJ1-2; DNA: TGTGCCTGCCAACAGGGGTCCTATGGCTACACCTTC; CDR3: CACQQGSYGYTF
D: NA; size: few; V: TRBV11-3; J: TRBJ2-1; DNA: TGTGCCAGCAGGTCCAGGAACAATGAGCAGTTCTTC; CDR3: CASRSRNNEQFF
D: NA; size: NA; V: TRBV4-2; J: TRBJ2-7; DNA: TGTGCCAGCAGCCAAGATCACGCCAGCTCCTACGAGCAGTACTTC; CDR3: CASSQDHASSYEQYF
D: NA; size: NA; V: TRBV2; J: TRBJ1-6; DNA: TGTGCCAGCACAACAGACAATTCACCCCTCCACTTT; CDR3: CASTTDNSPLHF
D: NA; size: NA; V: TRBV29-1; J: TRBJ1-2; DNA: TGCAGCACAACTCCCGGGACAAATAATGGCTACACCTTC; CDR3: CSTTPGTNNGYTF
D: TRBD2; size: few; V: TRBV29-1; J: TRBJ2-3; DNA: TGCAGCGTTTCGGGGACTAGCGGGAGGACAGATACGCAGTATTTT; CDR3: CSVSGTSGRTDTQYF
D: TRBD1; size: NA; V: TRBV6-5; J: TRBJ2-4; DNA: TGTGCCAGCAGCACGACAGGGCTAGCCAAAAACATTCAGTACTTC; CDR3: CASSTTGLAKNIQYF
D: NA; size: few; V: TRBV4-3; J: TRBJ2-3; DNA: TGCGCCAGCAGCCAAGAACCCAGTACAGATACGCAGTATTTT; CDR3: CASSQEPSTDTQYF
D: NA; size: few; V: TRBV6-1; J: TRBJ1-1; DNA: TGTGCCAGCAGGGTGGACAGGAACACTGAAGCTTTCTTT; CDR3: CASRVDRNTEAFF
D: TRBD1; size: few; V: TRBV7-2; J: TRBJ2-7; DNA: TGTGCCAGCAGCTTAGCGGGTCAGGGGGTATACGAGCAGTACTTC; CDR3: CASSLAGQGVYEQYF
D: NA; size: NA; V: TRBV30; J: TRBJ1-5; DNA: TGTGCCTGGAGTGGACCCGGAGGCCAGCCCCAGCATTTT; CDR3: CAWSGPGGQPQHF
D: TRBD1; size: NA; V: TRBV18; J: TRBJ1-2; DNA: TGTGCCAGCTCACCAAGAGGACAGGGTAGCGATGGCTACACCTTC; CDR3: CASSPRGQGSDGYTF
D: NA; size: NA; V: TRBV7-9; J: TRBJ2-7; DNA: TGTGCCAGCAGCTTAAGTACAGCCTACGAGCAGTACTTC; CDR3: CASSLSTAYEQYF
D: NA; size: NA; V: TRBV6-1; J: TRBJ2-1; DNA: TGTGCCAGCAGGTCAACTATGATTAACAATGAGCAGTTCTTC; CDR3: CASRSTMINNEQFF
D: NA; size: few; V: TRBV5-8; J: TRBJ1-2; DNA: TGTGCCAGCAGCTTGAGTGGGAGGGGAGATTATGGCTACACCTTC; CDR3: CASSLSGRGDYGYTF
D: TRBD2; size: NA; V: TRBV13; J: TRBJ2-3; DNA: TGTGCCAGCAGCCGACGTAGCGGGGCCTGGGATACGCAGTATTTT; CDR3: CASSRRSGAWDTQYF